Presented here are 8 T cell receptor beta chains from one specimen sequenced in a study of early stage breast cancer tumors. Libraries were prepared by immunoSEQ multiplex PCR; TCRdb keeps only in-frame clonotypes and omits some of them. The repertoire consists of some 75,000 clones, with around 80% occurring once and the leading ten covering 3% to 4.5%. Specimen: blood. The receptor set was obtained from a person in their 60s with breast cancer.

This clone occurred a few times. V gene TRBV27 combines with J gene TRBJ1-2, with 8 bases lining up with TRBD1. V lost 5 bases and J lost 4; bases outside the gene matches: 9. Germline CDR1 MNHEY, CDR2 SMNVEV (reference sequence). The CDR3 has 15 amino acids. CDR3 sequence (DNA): TGTGCCAGCAGTATATACGGACAGGGTGTCTATGGCTACACCTTC. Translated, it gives CASSIYGQGVYGYTF.

In nucleotides, the CDR3 is TGTGCCAGCAGCACCGCTAGCGGGGGGGCCGATGAGCAGTTCTTC. This codes for CASSTASGGADEQFF. The V call is TRBV7-2, the J call TRBJ2-1; TRBD2 matches at 12 bases. Germline V gene data show CDR1 as SGHTA and CDR2 as FQGNSA. This CDR3 is 15 amino acids long. Trimming cost V 5 bases and J 8 bases; bases outside gene matches: 7.

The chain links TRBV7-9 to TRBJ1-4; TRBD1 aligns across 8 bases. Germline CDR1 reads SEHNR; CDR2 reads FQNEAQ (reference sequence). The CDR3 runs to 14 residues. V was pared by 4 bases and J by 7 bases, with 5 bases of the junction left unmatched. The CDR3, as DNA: TGTGCCAGCAGCTCGGACAGGGTTGGTGAAAAACTGTTTTTT. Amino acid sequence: CASSSDRVGEKLFF. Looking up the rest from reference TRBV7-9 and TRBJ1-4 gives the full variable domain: DTGVSQNPRHKITKRGQNVTFRCDPISEHNRLYWYRQTLGQGPEFLTYFQNEAQLEKSRLLSDRFSAERPKGSFSTLEIQRTEQGDSAMYLCASSSDRVGEKLFFGSGTQLSVL.

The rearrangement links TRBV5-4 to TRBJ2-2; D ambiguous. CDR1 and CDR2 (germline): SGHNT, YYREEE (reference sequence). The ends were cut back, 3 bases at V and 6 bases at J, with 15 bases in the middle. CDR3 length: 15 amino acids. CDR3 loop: CASSSGQLYPGELFF. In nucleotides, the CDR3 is TGTGCCAGCAGCTCCGGGCAGTTATATCCCGGGGAGCTGTTTTTT.

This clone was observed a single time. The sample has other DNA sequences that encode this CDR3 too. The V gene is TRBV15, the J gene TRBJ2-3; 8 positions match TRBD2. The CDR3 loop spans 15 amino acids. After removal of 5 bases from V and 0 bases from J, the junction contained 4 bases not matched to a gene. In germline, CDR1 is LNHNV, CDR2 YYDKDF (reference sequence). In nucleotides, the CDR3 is TGTGCCACCAGCGGCGAGCGGGGGAGCACAGATACGCAGTATTTT. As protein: CATSGERGSTDTQYF.

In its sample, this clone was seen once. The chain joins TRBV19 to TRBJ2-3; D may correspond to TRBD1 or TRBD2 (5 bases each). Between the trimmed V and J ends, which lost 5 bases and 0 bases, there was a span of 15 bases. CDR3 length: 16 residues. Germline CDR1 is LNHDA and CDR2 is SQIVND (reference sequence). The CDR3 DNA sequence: TGTGCCAGTAGTTCGCCTGGGGGAGTGAGCACAGATACGCAGTATTTT. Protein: CASSSPGGVSTDTQYF.

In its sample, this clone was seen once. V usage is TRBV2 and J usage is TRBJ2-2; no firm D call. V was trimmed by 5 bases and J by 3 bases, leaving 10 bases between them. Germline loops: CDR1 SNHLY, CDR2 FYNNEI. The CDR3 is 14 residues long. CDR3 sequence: CASSFDSDTGELFF. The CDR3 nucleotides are TGTGCCAGCAGTTTCGACTCAGACACCGGGGAGCTGTTTTTT.

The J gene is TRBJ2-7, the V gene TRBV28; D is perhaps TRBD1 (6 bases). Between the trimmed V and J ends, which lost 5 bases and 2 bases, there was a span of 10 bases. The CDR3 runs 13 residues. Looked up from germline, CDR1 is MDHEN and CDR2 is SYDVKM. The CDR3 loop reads CASSAPGAYEQYF. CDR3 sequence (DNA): TGTGCCAGCAGTGCCCCAGGGGCCTACGAGCAGTACTTC.